Included here is one TCR beta chain sequence, with context. Its antigen has not been determined. No much larger clone is present one base from it, and per-base qualities are unavailable. The data are from a study of T-cell reconstitution after alpha-beta-depleted transplantation in children (dated by TCRdb to the mid-2010s). At the level of the whole study: Using TCR repertoire profiling, the study quantitatively followed how T-cell immune reconstitution unfolded in children after TCRalphabeta/CD19-depleted allogeneic hematopoietic cell transplantation.

Library preparation was by PCR. Sequencing was performed on an Illumina HiSeq 2500. Molecular barcoding was employed in the preparation of TCR libraries, with unique molecular identifiers being used to normalize TCRbeta repertoire quantification. The public sequencing data were trimmed at Q25 with fastp and processed into clonotypes with MiXCR by TCRdb, which kept only in-frame beta chains. Duplicate CDR3 protein sequences are folded into a single record with the most common DNA and genes. A total of a few hundred thousand distinct CDR3 sequences appear in this sample, 10% to 13% of them only once. Of the sample, 2% to 2.5% is held by the ten largest clones. V has 2 bases trimmed and J has 7 bases trimmed; junction bases matching no gene number 11. As encoded in the germline V gene, CDR1 is SGHVS while CDR2 is FQNEAQ. Spanning cysteine to phenylalanine, the CDR3 consists of 16 amino acids. The entry retains the CDR3 DNA only, 48 bases that are in frame from base 1.

The chain links TRBV7-8 with TRBJ2-4, with TRBD2 identical over 7 junction bases. This clonotype was sampled from a human donor who donated a stem cell graft to a child with acute lymphoblastic leukemia. The sample consisted of PBMCs from the stem cell graft donor, taken from the stem cell graft. The CDR3 protein: CASSLTRGSFENIQYF. At the DNA level, the sequence is TGTGCCAGCAGCTTAACCCGCGGGAGCTTCGAGAACATTCAGTACTTC.